This T cell receptor (beta chain) stems from a study of Ad26.COV2.S vaccination and SARS-CoV-2 variants. The study, taken as a whole, reports: Reportedly, after vaccination the spike-specific CD8+ and CD4+ T cell responses displayed substantial breadth.

As regards this clone: Its antigen is unidentified.

Per germline, CDR1 MNHNS and CDR2 SASEGT. V lost 6 bases, J lost 8 bases, and 15 bases stayed unmatched. CDR3 size: 16 residues. Some clones are missing from TCRdb's copy, which holds only in-frame ones; the method was immunoSEQ multiplex PCR. The sample lists hundreds of thousands of clones, roughly 94% occurring once. The gene calls are TRBV6-1 and TRBJ1-4, with TRBD1 identical over 7 bases. The sequence was obtained from a human donor who had recovered from COVID-19. The sample here was peripheral blood, taken after recovery from COVID-19. CDR3 protein: CASREHTGDWVEKLFF. In nucleotides, the CDR3 is TGTGCCAGCAGAGAACACACAGGGGACTGGGTGGAAAAACTGTTTTTT.